A selection of T cell receptor delta chains follows, all from one sample in a study of Vδ1+ human thymocytes. TCRdb ran CATT on the multiplex PCR reads. This table has roughly 25,000 delta-chain clones, approximately 30% appearing once. Source material: Vdelta1+ gamma-delta thymocytes from the thymus. All receptors come from a boy younger than two who had congenital heart surgery. Both conserved end residues are trimmed from each CDR3.

>TRDV1|TRDJ1
ALGESSPRGSHKLI
>TRDV1|TRDJ1
ALGELPRLPTPHWVGKLI
>TRDV1|TRDJ1
ALGELGSHYTDKLI
>TRDV1|TRDJ1
ALGGRPPSGWARYTDKLI
>TRDV1|TRDJ1
ALGELAPGSFTGGVTDKLI
>TRDV1|TRDJ1
AFGELLGDKTDKLI
>TRDV1|TRDJ1
ALVTIPTAHGGGGYQYTDKLI
>TRDV1|TRDJ1
ALGLRGPLLDKNRRDTTDKLI
>TRDV1|TRDJ1
ALADDLGVHLEKLI
>TRDV1|TRDJ1
ALGEGFYRGIRFADKLI
>TRDV1|TRDJ1
ALGDTRITDKLI
>TRDV1|TRDJ1
ALGERAYWGIRAKLI
>TRDV1|TRDJ1
ALGVSYLLGESDKLI
>TRDV1|TRDJ1
ALGEPVLYWGISKLI
>TRDV1|TRDJ1
ALGPSGEAFTGGYPKLI
>TRDV1|TRDJ1
ALGGLQGSYNPGYTDKLI
>TRDV1|TRDJ1
ALVGGHTDKLI
>TRDV1|TRDJ1
ALGELNHVLGDTGDTDKLI
>TRDV1|TRDJ1
ALGELSSGTTYPPYYTDKLI
>TRDV1|TRDJ1
ALGEHFHSRLGGLGTDKLI
>TRDV1|TRDJ1
ALGRTLRKAFRGTGGTRELI
>TRDV1|TRDJ1
ALGSHFREVLGDTKGLFKLI
>TRDV1|TRDJ1
ALGEWSPERSGRVI
>TRDV1|TRDJ1
ALGDKRGMQGKLI
>TRDV1|TRDJ1
ALGEPFYRRGFFNYTDKLI
>TRDV1|TRDJ1
ALGEDPWATGGLYDKLI
>TRDV1|TRDJ1
ALGDLPLPGGFNTDKLI
>TRDV1|TRDJ1
ALGETGFLTGGDITLI
>TRDV1|TRDJ1
ALGELSPCSLI
>TRDV1|TRDJ1
ALGEKAPYPEKLI
>TRDV1|TRDJ1
ALGELGQGYASVLI
>TRDV1|TRDJ1
ALGENSYWGLRTNKLI
>TRDV1|TRDJ1
ALGERGPSLLGDKDKLI
>TRDV1|TRDJ1
ALGELMGGPYTDKLI
>TRDV1|TRDJ1
ALDYWGISDKLI
>TRDV1|TRDJ1
ALGELPGFPDGTLLGETDKLI
>TRDV1|TRDJ1
ALGELIAGTDKLI
>TRDV1|TRDJ1
ALGETGGVAHKLI
>TRDV1|TRDJ1
ALGELDFRGCTRTDKLI
>TRDV1|TRDJ1
ALGHPSPRFPPMGDMCCDKLI
>TRDV1|TRDJ1
ALGGGDSTGGYVDKLI
>TRDV1|TRDJ1
ALGECGSSLHDADKLI
>TRDV1|TRDJ1
ALGELLGIPFHKLI
>TRDV1|TRDJ1
ALGAFSYPRTGGYWRIDTDKLI
>TRDV1|TRDJ1
ALGEAWFSPYWGRHKLI
>TRDV1|TRDJ1
ALGGTVGTHWGIDWVDKLI
>TRDV1|TRDJ1
ALGETYETWGFHTDKLI